What follows are 17 T cell receptor beta chains derived from one specimen sequenced in a study of cytomegalovirus exposure and HLA in healthy donors. Sequencing used immunoSEQ multiplex PCR; TCRdb keeps in-frame clones, though not all of them. The table includes 97,000 or so clones, around 90% detected once. The sample taken for sequencing was PBMCs. All receptors come from a woman aged 25 to 45 in good health and CMV-seronegative.

The chain has TRBV18 and TRBJ1-1; 7 nucleotides match TRBD1. Germline CDR1 reads KGHSH; CDR2 reads LQKENI. The CDR3 spans 15 residues. Trimming cost V 3 bases and J 0 bases; bases outside gene matches: 4. CDR3 region: CASSPQQGMNTEAFF. In DNA form, the CDR3 reads TGTGCCAGCTCACCCCAACAGGGGATGAACACTGAAGCTTTCTTT.

The chain is built from TRBV7-2 and TRBJ2-1; D might be TRBD2 (5 bases). Looked up from germline, CDR1 is SGHTA and CDR2 is FQGNSA. Trimming cost V 5 bases and J 6 bases, with 11 bases left between them. CDR3 length: 13 amino acids. In nucleotides, the CDR3 is TGTGCCAGCAGCCCAGGACTGGTCAATGAGCAGTTCTTC. Translated: CASSPGLVNEQFF.

This clone occurred once. V usage is TRBV28 and J usage is TRBJ2-2, with 7 bases fitting TRBD1. V shed 8 bases, J shed 0 bases, and the junction held 3 bases outside the gene matches. Germline CDR1 MDHEN, CDR2 SYDVKM. CDR3 length equals 14 residues. The CDR3 nucleotides read TGTGCCAGCTGGGGACAGACGAACACCGGGGAGCTGTTTTTT. It codes for CASWGQTNTGELFF. Supplemented by reference TRBV28 and TRBJ2-2, the full variable domain reads DVKVTQSSRYLVKRTGEKVFLECVQDMDHENMFWYRQDPGLGLRLIYFSYDVKMKEKGDIPEGYSVSREKKERFSLILESASTNQTSMYLCASWGQTNTGELFFGEGSRLTVL.

V is TRBV7-9 and J is TRBJ2-7; D is unclear. This CDR3 region has 14 residues. Germline V gives CDR1 SEHNR, CDR2 FQNEAQ (reference sequence). Trimming removed 5 bases at V and 2 bases at J, with 13 bases between. The CDR3 reads CASSRLAAPYEQYF. The CDR3 region has the DNA TGTGCCAGCAGCCGTCTTGCGGCCCCCTACGAGCAGTACTTC. Based on the CDR3 plus reference TRBV7-9 and TRBJ2-7, the full variable domain is DTGVSQNPRHKITKRGQNVTFRCDPISEHNRLYWYRQTLGQGPEFLTYFQNEAQLEKSRLLSDRFSAERPKGSFSTLEIQRTEQGDSAMYLCASSRLAAPYEQYFGPGTRLTVT.

The chain is built from TRBV6-1 and TRBJ1-5; D call uncertain. The V and J ends lost 4 bases and 5 bases respectively, with 9 bases between them. CDR1 is MNHNS, CDR2 SASEGT, per germline. This CDR3 region has 13 residues. Written as DNA, the CDR3 is TGTGCCAGCAGTGTACTTCGGGATCAGCCCCAGCATTTT. It yields the protein CASSVLRDQPQHF.

V gene TRBV6-5 combines with J gene TRBJ1-5; possibly TRBD1 for D (6 bases). The CDR3 extends over 14 amino acids. Trimming cost V 5 bases and J 1 base, with 9 bases left between them. The V gene's germline CDR1 is MNHEY and CDR2 SVGAGI. The CDR3 sequence: CASSTGKSNQPQHF. Written as DNA, the CDR3 is TGTGCCAGCAGTACAGGGAAGAGCAATCAGCCCCAGCATTTT.

The genes are TRBV11-2 and TRBJ2-3, with TRBD2 matching over 8 bases. This CDR3 region has 14 residues. Germline assignment: CDR1 SGHAT and CDR2 FQNNGV. V shed 9 bases and J 5 bases; nucleotides not matched to a gene: 10. The CDR3 is CASLAGREGDTQYF. CDR3 in DNA: TGTGCCAGTCTAGCCGGGAGGGAAGGAGATACGCAGTATTTT.

V gene TRBV7-2 combines with J gene TRBJ2-7; possible D gene TRBD2, 6 bases. V lost 6 bases to trimming and J lost 0 bases, with 12 bases between them. The V gene's germline CDR1 is SGHTA and CDR2 FQGNSA. The CDR3 extends over 14 amino acids. In nucleotides, the CDR3 is TGTGCCAGCAGGCTAGCGTCGAGCTCCTACGAGCAGTACTTC. Translating gives CASRLASSSYEQYF.

The V gene is TRBV4-1, the J gene TRBJ2-1; 11 positions agree with TRBD2. The V and J ends lost 1 base and 7 bases, in that order; junction bases with no gene match: 6. In germline, CDR1 is MGHRA, CDR2 YSYEKL. The CDR3 spans 16 residues. CDR3 DNA: TGCGCCAGCAGCCAAGGACTAGCGGGGAATGTGAATGAGCAGTTCTTC. Encoded protein: CASSQGLAGNVNEQFF.

This clone was seen only once. This rearrangement joins TRBV4-3 to TRBJ2-7; D unresolved. The CDR3 runs 15 residues. CDR1 LGHNA and CDR2 YSLEER come from the germline V gene. Trimming cost V 8 bases and J 0 bases, with 17 bases left between them. In DNA, the CDR3 is TGCGCCAGCCAGTTCGACATTTTTAGCTCCTACGAGCAGTACTTC. Its translation: CASQFDIFSSYEQYF.

The sample holds a few counts of this clone. The chain carries TRBV7-9 and TRBJ2-5, with 13 bases matching TRBD2. V gave up 3 bases and J gave up 3 bases; unmatched junction bases: 1. CDR3 length equals 15 residues. Per germline, CDR1 SEHNR and CDR2 FQNEAQ (reference sequence). The CDR3 loop reads CASSFGTSGKETQYF. CDR3 coding DNA: TGTGCCAGCAGCTTCGGGACTAGCGGGAAAGAGACCCAGTACTTC.

V and J are TRBV6-4 and TRBJ2-1; 10 nucleotides line up with TRBD2. Germline loops: CDR1 MRHNA, CDR2 SNTAGT. CDR3 length equals 14 residues. J was trimmed by 7 bases and V by 4 bases; bases with no gene match: 4. The CDR3 DNA is TGTGCCAGCAGTGTCCTAGCGGGAGTGAATGAGCAGTTCTTC. Residues: CASSVLAGVNEQFF.

This chain joins TRBV10-3 and TRBJ2-7; possible D gene TRBD2, 6 bases. Trimming pared 6 bases from V and 4 bases from J, leaving 13 bases between. Germline V gene data show CDR1 as ENHRY and CDR2 as SYGVKD. The CDR3 covers 13 residues. The CDR3 loop reads CAISRDREYEQYF. The CDR3 DNA reads TGTGCCATCAGCAGGGACCGGGAGTACGAGCAGTACTTC.

The genes are TRBV28 and TRBJ2-5, with a tentative D call TRBD2 (6 bases). The CDR3 has 14 amino acids. CDR1 and CDR2 from the germline V gene are MDHEN and SYDVKM. Trimming took off 11 bases at V and 2 bases at J, with 18 bases between the two ends. In DNA form, the CDR3 reads TGTGCCGCGGGGCGGACCTGGGCTCAAGAGACCCAGTACTTC. Translation: CAAGRTWAQETQYF.

The chain recombines TRBV6-1 with TRBJ2-7; 11 nucleotides agree with TRBD2. Losses at the gene ends were 7 bases for V and 2 bases for J; bases not matched to a gene: 7. Germline V gene data show CDR1 as MNHNS and CDR2 as SASEGT. The CDR3 is made up of 15 amino acids. CDR3 nucleotides: TGTGCCAGCAAACTAGCGGGAGACCCCACCTACGAGCAGTACTTC. This translates into CASKLAGDPTYEQYF.

As DNA, the CDR3 is TGTGCCAGCAGTGAGCAGGGTCAGCCCCAGCATTTT. It encodes CASSEQGQPQHF. This rearrangement joins TRBV27 to TRBJ1-5, with TRBD1 as a possible D gene (5 bases). Trimming stripped 5 bases from V and 6 bases from J, with 8 bases between. Germline values: CDR1 MNHEY, CDR2 SMNVEV (reference sequence). This CDR3 is 12 amino acids long.

A note on this clone: Germline is not matched at one junction end, which may reflect a read error. The chain carries TRBV15 and TRBJ2-3, with 10 bases matching TRBD1. From germline, CDR1 is LNHNV and CDR2 YYDKDF (reference sequence). The CDR3 runs to 13 residues. The CDR3 sequence is CATSRDRGQGPDF. In nucleotides, the CDR3 is TGTGCCACCAGCAGAGATCGGGGACAGGGGCCGGATTTT. Drawing the rest from reference TRBV15 and TRBJ2-3, the complete variable domain is DAMVIQNPRYQVTQFGKPVTLSCSQTLNHNVMYWYQQKSSQAPKLLFHYYDKDFNNEADTPDNFQSRRPNTSFCFLDIRSPGLGDTAMYLCATSRDRGQGPDFGPGTRLTVL.